Each of the 7 T cell receptor beta chains below was sequenced from the same sample in a study of T cells in Graves' hyperthyroidism and ophthalmopathy. Researchers took RNA transcripts and amplified the TCR beta CDR3 regions from them. TCR CDR3 underwent first-round RT-PCR with the HTBI primer set. TCRdb used MiXCR to reprocess the multiplex PCR reads, holding one entry per CDR3 protein. The sample has fewer than 500,000 distinct CDR3 sequences, around 15% seen once; the top ten hold roughly an eighth. Sequences were obtained from blood. These receptor sequences come from a man between 18 and 35 years old with Graves' ophthalmopathy.

This clonotype was counted between two and nine times. The chain carries TRBV7-3 and TRBJ2-3; D unclear. The CDR3 loop spans 15 amino acids. Trimming removed 0 bases at V and 4 bases at J, with 11 bases between. Germline-derived CDR1 and CDR2 are SGHTA and FQGTGA. The CDR3 region is CASSLTAVFADTQYF. The CDR3 DNA sequence: TGTGCCAGCAGCTTAACGGCGGTTTTTGCAGATACGCAGTATTTT.

This clonotype was found many times. The V call is TRBV6-5, the J call TRBJ2-7; TRBD1 aligns across 9 bases. CDR1 and CDR2 from the germline V gene are MNHEY and SVGAGI. The ends lost 0 bases at V and 1 base at J; junction bases unmatched: 4. The CDR3 extends over 16 amino acids. CDR3 sequence (DNA): TGTGCCAGCAGTTACTCCGCCGGGACAGGGTCCTACGAGCAGTACTTC. This gives the protein CASSYSAGTGSYEQYF.

The sample holds many counts of this clonotype. The CDR3 region has the DNA TGTGCCAGCAGGTCGTCGGGGGGCCTTAATTCACCCCTCCACTTT. Translated: CASRSSGGLNSPLHF. The chain employs TRBV7-2 and TRBJ1-6; TRBD1 might be the D (6 bases). CDR1 and CDR2 (germline): SGHTA, FQGNSA. V was pared by 6 bases and J by 6 bases, with 15 bases between. This CDR3 has 15 residues.

This clonotype was picked up many times. The chain combines TRBV5-1 with TRBJ1-2; TRBD1 matches 9 bases. The CDR3 sequence is 16 residues long. CDR1 and CDR2 (germline): SGHRS, YFSETQ. The trim removed 3 bases at V and 0 bases at J, leaving 6 bases unmatched. In DNA form, the CDR3 reads TGCGCCAGCAGCTCCGGGACAGGGTTAGCTAACTATGGCTACACCTTC. This encodes CASSSGTGLANYGYTF.

On this clonotype itself: Germline and junction disagree at one end, which may indicate a read error. This chain uses TRBV6-9 with TRBJ1-1, with a tentative D call TRBD1 (6 bases). The CDR3 is 14 residues long. Per germline, CDR1 MNHGY and CDR2 SVAAGI. The CDR3 region is CASSWGGLETEASF. Written as DNA, the CDR3 is TGTGCCAGCAGTTGGGGGGGGCTTGAGACTGAAGCTTCCTTT.

The rearrangement joins TRBV7-9 to TRBJ1-4, with 9 bases that match TRBD1. Germline-derived CDR1 and CDR2 are SEHNR and FQNEAQ (reference sequence). The CDR3 totals 15 residues. J gave up 6 bases and V 6 bases, and 8 bases lay outside the gene matches. CDR3 amino acids: CASRGGTGTDEKLFF. Written as DNA, the CDR3 is TGTGCCAGCAGAGGGGGGACAGGGACTGATGAAAAACTGTTTTTT.

The chain recombines TRBV4-1 with TRBJ2-1; 7 bases map to TRBD1. Germline CDR1 and CDR2: MGHRA and YSYEKL. Trimming took 4 bases from V and 12 from J; bases not matched to a gene: 12. The CDR3 covers 14 residues. The CDR3: CASSRDSGSGMQFF. CDR3 DNA: TGCGCCAGCAGCCGGGACAGTGGGTCGGGAATGCAGTTCTTC.